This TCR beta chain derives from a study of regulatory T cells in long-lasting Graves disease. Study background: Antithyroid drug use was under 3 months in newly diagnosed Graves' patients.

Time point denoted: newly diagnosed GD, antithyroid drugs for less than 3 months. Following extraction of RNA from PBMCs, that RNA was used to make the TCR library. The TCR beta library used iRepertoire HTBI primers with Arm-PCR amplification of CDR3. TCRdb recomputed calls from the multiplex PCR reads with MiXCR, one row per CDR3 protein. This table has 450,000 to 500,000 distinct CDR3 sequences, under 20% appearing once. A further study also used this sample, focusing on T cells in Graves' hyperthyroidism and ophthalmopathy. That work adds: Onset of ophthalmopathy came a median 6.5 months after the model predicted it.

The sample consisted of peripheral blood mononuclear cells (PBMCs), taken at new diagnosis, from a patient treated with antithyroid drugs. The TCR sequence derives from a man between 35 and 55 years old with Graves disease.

Here the CDR3 reads CASSLGGPREETQYF. The CDR3 DNA sequence: TGTGCCAGCAGCTTGGGTGGACCCAGGGAAGAGACCCAGTACTTC. The V gene is TRBV5-4, the J gene TRBJ2-5; TRBD1 might be the D (5 bases). The CDR3 totals 15 residues. Trimming removed 0 bases from V and 3 bases from J, with 12 bases in between. The germline V gene has CDR1 SGHNT and CDR2 YYREEE (reference sequence).